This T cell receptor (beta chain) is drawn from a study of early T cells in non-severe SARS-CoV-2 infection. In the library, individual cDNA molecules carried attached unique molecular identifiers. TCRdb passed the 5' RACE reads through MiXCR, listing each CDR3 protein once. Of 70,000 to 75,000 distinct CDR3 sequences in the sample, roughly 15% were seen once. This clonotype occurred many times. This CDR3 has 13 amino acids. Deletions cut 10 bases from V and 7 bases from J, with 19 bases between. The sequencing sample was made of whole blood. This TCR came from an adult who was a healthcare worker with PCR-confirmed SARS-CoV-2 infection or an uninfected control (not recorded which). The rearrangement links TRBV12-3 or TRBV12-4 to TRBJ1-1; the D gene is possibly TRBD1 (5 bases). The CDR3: CATTRGAQVEAFF. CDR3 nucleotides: TGTGCCACCACGAGAGGGGCCCAAGTTGAAGCTTTCTTT.